This is a list of T cell receptor beta chains from one sample in a study of T-cell reconstitution after alpha-beta-depleted transplantation in children. In TCRdb, the PCR reads were re-called with MiXCR into one record per CDR3 protein. In the table there are about 460,000 distinct CDR3 sequences, about an eighth of which are singletons. Material: PBMCs from the stem cell graft donor, obtained from the stem cell graft. The receptors here all came from a human donor who donated a stem cell graft to a child with combined immunodeficiency. Each CDR3 is given with its conserved first and last residue. D genes are given only for firm matches. A row's size may be missing; if present it is once, few, many or a size class.

>-|many|TRBV9|TRBJ1-5
CASSVGAGPQPQHF
TGTGCCAGCAGCGTAGGAGCAGGGCCTCAGCCCCAGCATTTT
>TRBD2|-|TRBV12-3/TRBV12-4|TRBJ2-1
CASSWRLAGYNEQFF
TGTGCCAGCAGTTGGCGACTAGCCGGGTACAATGAGCAGTTCTTC
>-|many|TRBV2|TRBJ1-5
CASSVGGANQPQHF
TGTGCCAGCAGTGTGGGGGGGGCGAATCAGCCCCAGCATTTT
>-|many|TRBV24-1|TRBJ1-1
CATSGARGQAFF
TGTGCCACCAGTGGTGCGCGGGGTCAAGCTTTCTTT
>-|-|TRBV12-3/TRBV12-4|TRBJ1-1
CASRGRLNTEAFF
TGTGCCAGCAGGGGACGGTTGAACACTGAAGCTTTCTTT
>-|-|TRBV7-2|TRBJ1-4
CASSLLGSGGEKLFF
TGTGCCAGCAGCTTACTTGGCAGCGGAGGTGAAAAACTGTTTTTT
>TRBD2|-|TRBV7-3|TRBJ2-2
CASSLLASGANTGELFF
TGTGCCAGCAGCTTATTGGCCAGCGGGGCGAACACCGGGGAGCTGTTTTTT
>-|-|TRBV24-1|TRBJ1-2
CATSDFGQMEGYTF
TGTGCCACCAGTGATTTCGGACAGATGGAAGGCTACACCTTC
>TRBD2|few|TRBV27|TRBJ2-2
CASSRLAGGTGELFF
TGTGCCAGCAGTCGACTAGCGGGGGGAACCGGGGAGCTGTTTTTT
>-|few|TRBV20-1|TRBJ1-4
CSANLARGEKLFF
TGCAGTGCCAACCTAGCCCGAGGGGAAAAACTGTTTTTT
>-|-|TRBV12-3/TRBV12-4|TRBJ2-4
CASSLLGPGKNIQYF
TGTGCCAGCAGTTTATTGGGCCCGGGCAAAAACATTCAGTACTTC
>-|-|TRBV30|TRBJ2-1
CAWGSGLGYNEQFF
TGTGCCTGGGGCTCAGGGCTCGGTTACAATGAGCAGTTCTTC
>-|few|TRBV12-3/TRBV12-4|TRBJ2-3
CASSLSFAVQGQADTQYF
TGTGCCAGCAGTTTATCTTTTGCTGTACAGGGACAAGCAGATACGCAGTATTTT
>TRBD1|many|TRBV9|TRBJ2-5
CASSARGYQETQYF
TGTGCCAGCAGCGCCAGGGGGTACCAAGAGACCCAGTACTTC
>-|-|TRBV20-1|TRBJ2-7
CSARGLAGEQYF
TGCAGTGCTAGAGGTCTGGCGGGGGAGCAGTACTTC
>TRBD1|many|TRBV6-5|TRBJ2-3
CASSYSRGRILTDTQYF
TGTGCCAGCAGTTACTCAAGGGGGCGAATATTAACAGATACGCAGTATTTT
>-|few|TRBV12-3/TRBV12-4|TRBJ2-1
CASSLGQNHEQFF
TGTGCCAGCAGTTTAGGGCAGAACCATGAGCAGTTCTTC
>TRBD2|-|TRBV6-1|TRBJ2-1
CASVGGGLYEQFF
TGTGCCAGCGTCGGGGGAGGGCTGTATGAGCAGTTCTTC
>TRBD1|few|TRBV28|TRBJ1-1
CASMDRDVMNTEAFF
TGTGCCAGCATGGACAGGGACGTCATGAACACTGAAGCTTTCTTT
>-|few|TRBV2|TRBJ2-3
CASRGLETGTDTQYF
TGTGCCAGCAGGGGGCTAGAAACCGGCACAGATACGCAGTATTTT
>TRBD2|few|TRBV6-2/TRBV6-3|TRBJ2-5
CETSGRAGETQYF
TGTGAAACCAGCGGGAGGGCCGGAGAGACCCAGTACTTC
>-|many|TRBV4-2|TRBJ1-3
CASSQEDRNGNTIYF
TGTGCCAGCAGCCAAGAGGACAGAAATGGAAACACCATATATTTT
>-|-|TRBV21-1|TRBJ2-3
CASSKGGLTGAPPDTQYF
TGTGCCAGCAGCAAAGGGGGTTTAACGGGGGCACCCCCAGATACGCAGTATTTT
>-|-|TRBV12-3/TRBV12-4|TRBJ2-4
CASSLGTNVNIQYF
TGTGCCAGCAGTTTAGGGACAAATGTAAACATTCAGTACTTC
>-|many|TRBV5-1|TRBJ2-1
CASSSPPSYNEQFF
TGCGCCAGCAGCTCTCCCCCCTCCTACAATGAGCAGTTCTTC
>-|few|TRBV7-2|TRBJ1-1
CASSHMNTEAFF
TGTGCCAGCAGCCACATGAACACTGAAGCTTTCTTT
>TRBD2|many|TRBV5-1|TRBJ2-1
CASSLNPWTSGSTNEQFF
TGCGCCAGCAGCCTAAACCCATGGACTAGCGGGAGTACGAATGAGCAGTTCTTC
>-|-|TRBV5-1|TRBJ2-3
CASSLSELTDTQYF
TGCGCCAGCAGCTTATCTGAGCTCACAGATACGCAGTATTTT
>-|-|TRBV4-3|TRBJ2-2
CASSQDGVYNTGELFF
TGCGCCAGCAGCCAAGATGGGGTATACAACACCGGGGAGCTGTTTTTT
>-|many|TRBV5-1|TRBJ2-7
CASSLGDTYEQYF
TGCGCCAGCAGCTTGGGGGACACCTACGAGCAGTACTTC
>-|many|TRBV29-1|TRBJ2-1
CSVDKSYNEQFF
TGCAGCGTTGATAAGAGCTACAATGAGCAGTTCTTC
>-|-|TRBV12-5|TRBJ2-1
CASGSSSNEQFF
TGTGCTAGTGGCTCGTCCTCCAATGAGCAGTTCTTC
>TRBD1|few|TRBV11-3|TRBJ2-3
CASSNRQGGIATDTQYF
TGTGCCAGCAGCAACCGACAGGGGGGTATTGCCACAGATACGCAGTATTTT
>-|many|TRBV20-1|TRBJ2-3
CSASLAAGVTDTQYF
TGCAGTGCTAGTCTCGCCGCAGGGGTTACAGATACGCAGTATTTT
>-|-|TRBV20-1|TRBJ2-2
CSARDLLVTGELFF
TGCAGTGCTAGAGATCTGCTAGTTACCGGGGAGCTGTTTTTT
>-|few|TRBV3-1|TRBJ2-7
CASSRDPLTYEQYF
TGTGCCAGCAGCCGTGACCCCTTGACCTACGAGCAGTACTTC
>TRBD2|many|TRBV12-3/TRBV12-4|TRBJ2-5
CASSLVSGGIQETQYF
TGTGCCAGCAGTTTGGTTAGCGGGGGGATCCAAGAGACCCAGTACTTC
>TRBD2|-|TRBV10-2|TRBJ2-7
CASSPLGKPSGGSYEQYF
TGCGCCAGCAGTCCGCTGGGAAAGCCTAGCGGGGGCTCCTACGAGCAGTACTTC
>TRBD1|few|TRBV7-8|TRBJ1-1
CASSLVPGGSGEAFF
TGTGCCAGCAGCTTAGTTCCAGGGGGTTCCGGTGAAGCTTTCTTT
>-|many|TRBV9|TRBJ2-7
CASSSGALASISYEQYF
TGTGCCAGCAGCTCGGGGGCACTAGCGAGCATCTCCTACGAGCAGTACTTC
>-|many|TRBV6-6|TRBJ2-1
CASSQDSYNEQFF
TGTGCCAGCAGTCAAGACAGCTACAATGAGCAGTTCTTC
>-|few|TRBV10-3|TRBJ1-2
CAISEGDADGYTF
TGTGCCATCAGTGAAGGGGACGCAGATGGCTACACCTTC
>-|-|TRBV6-1|TRBJ1-1
CASSEEGTGNTEAFF
TGTGCCAGCAGTGAAGAGGGGACCGGGAACACTGAAGCTTTCTTT
>-|-|TRBV30|TRBJ2-7
CAWSVAWGEQYF
TGTGCCTGGAGTGTTGCGTGGGGCGAGCAGTACTTC
>-|few|TRBV2|TRBJ2-7
CASSERAGRYEQYF
TGTGCCAGCAGTGAAAGGGCGGGTCGCTACGAGCAGTACTTC
>-|many|TRBV12-3/TRBV12-4|TRBJ1-5
CASSFGRYSQHF
TGTGCCAGCAGTTTTGGCCGTTACTCCCAGCATTTT
>TRBD1|-|TRBV24-1|TRBJ2-2
CATGDDAETGPTGELFF
TGTGCCACCGGTGATGATGCCGAGACAGGGCCAACCGGGGAGCTGTTTTTT